The rows below give T cell receptor beta chains drawn from one sample of a study of shared clonotypes between healthy human individuals. TCRdb's copy holds only in-frame clones and misses some; the assay was immunoSEQ multiplex PCR. The data contain 2 million to 3 million clones, approximately 93% of them singletons. The sequenced sample consisted of naive CD4+ T cells from PBMCs. These receptors were collected from a man in his late teens or twenties in good health. Some clones in this sample may be carry-over from other donors' samples. CDR3s include the opening cysteine and the closing phenylalanine or tryptophan. D genes are given only for firm matches. A clone size is listed for some rows: how often the clone was seen (once, few, many), or a class if it is expanded.

abundance	j_gene	v_gene	d_gene	CDR3aa	CDR3nt
.	TRBJ2-7	TRBV25-1	TRBD1	CASSDRQGISYEQYF	TGTGCCAGCAGTGATCGACAGGGGATCTCCTACGAGCAGTACTTC
.	TRBJ1-1	TRBV4-1	.	CASSQIMTVNTEAFF	TGCGCCAGCAGCCAAATAATGACAGTTAACACTGAAGCTTTCTTT
.	TRBJ2-7	TRBV11-3	TRBD2	CASSPGGDLSYEQYF	TGTGCCAGCAGCCCCGGGGGGGACCTTTCCTACGAGCAGTACTTC
.	TRBJ2-2	TRBV7-2	.	CASSFVGGNTGELFF	TGTGCCAGCAGCTTCGTGGGAGGAAACACCGGGGAGCTGTTTTTT
.	TRBJ1-2	TRBV5-1	.	CASSSTEGYGYTF	TGCGCCAGCAGCTCGACCGAAGGTTATGGCTACACCTTC
.	TRBJ2-1	TRBV19	.	CASSIETVTNEQFF	TGTGCCAGTAGTATCGAGACAGTAACCAATGAGCAGTTCTTC
few	TRBJ1-1	TRBV2	.	CATLRPGDTEAFF	TGTGCCACATTACGACCGGGGGACACTGAAGCTTTCTTT
.	TRBJ2-5	TRBV11-2	.	CASGTRGETQYF	TGTGCCAGCGGGACACGCGGAGAGACCCAGTACTTC
few	TRBJ1-5	TRBV15	.	CATSRDVASQPQHF	TGTGCCACCAGCAGAGATGTGGCCAGTCAGCCCCAGCATTTT
.	TRBJ2-7	TRBV5-1	TRBD2	CASSLRGGDEQYF	TGCGCCAGCAGCTTGCGGGGGGGTGACGAGCAGTACTTC
.	TRBJ1-2	TRBV6-5	.	CASSYPDSTYGYTF	TGTGCCAGCAGTTACCCCGACAGCACATATGGCTACACCTTC
.	TRBJ1-1	TRBV2	.	CASSVEGNTEAFF	TGTGCCAGCAGTGTAGAGGGGAACACTGAAGCTTTCTTT
once	TRBJ2-1	TRBV6-1	TRBD2	CASSVGLAGNNEQFF	TGTGCCAGCAGTGTCGGACTAGCGGGGAACAATGAGCAGTTCTTC
.	TRBJ1-4	TRBV6-5	TRBD1	CASSDRGGGKLFF	TGTGCCAGCAGCGACAGGGGGGGAGGAAAACTGTTTTTT
.	TRBJ2-7	TRBV6-5	.	CASSSAGAGAYEQYF	TGTGCCAGCAGTTCGGCGGGGGCAGGGGCCTACGAGCAGTACTTC
once	TRBJ2-1	TRBV9	.	CASSVANEQFF	TGTGCCAGCAGCGTAGCGAATGAGCAGTTCTTC
.	TRBJ2-7	TRBV5-8	.	CASSLGRGPLYEQYF	TGTGCCAGCAGCTTGGGCCGGGGACCGCTGTACGAGCAGTACTTC
.	TRBJ1-4	TRBV5-1	.	CASSSTIATNEKLFF	TGCGCCAGCAGCTCCACGATTGCAACTAATGAAAAACTGTTTTTT
.	TRBJ2-1	TRBV5-8	.	CASSLEAARSIEQFF	TGTGCCAGCAGCTTGGAGGCAGCCAGGTCGATTGAGCAGTTCTTC
.	TRBJ1-1	TRBV25-1	.	CASAGQHTEAFF	TGTGCCAGCGCCGGACAGCACACTGAAGCTTTCTTT
.	TRBJ2-7	TRBV27	TRBD2	CASSFNTGGSSYEQYF	TGTGCCAGCAGTTTTAATACGGGAGGGTCCTCCTACGAGCAGTACTTC
.	TRBJ1-2	TRBV6-1	TRBD1	CASSDPGQGNYGYTF	TGTGCCAGCAGTGACCCGGGACAGGGAAACTATGGCTACACCTTC